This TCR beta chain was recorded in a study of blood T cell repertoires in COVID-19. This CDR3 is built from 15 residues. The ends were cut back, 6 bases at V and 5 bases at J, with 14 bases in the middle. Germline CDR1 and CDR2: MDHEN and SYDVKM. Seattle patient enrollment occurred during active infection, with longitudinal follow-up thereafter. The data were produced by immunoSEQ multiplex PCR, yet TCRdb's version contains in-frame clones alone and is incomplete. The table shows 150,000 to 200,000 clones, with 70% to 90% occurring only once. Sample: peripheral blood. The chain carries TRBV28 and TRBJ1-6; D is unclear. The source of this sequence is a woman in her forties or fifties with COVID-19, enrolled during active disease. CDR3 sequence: CASREGETNNSPLHF. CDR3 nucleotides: TGTGCCAGCAGAGAGGGTGAGACAAATAATTCACCCCTCCACTTT.